One sample yielded the 7 T cell receptor beta chains listed below, sequenced in a study of T cell changes during pregnancy in multiple sclerosis. Libraries were prepared by immunoSEQ multiplex PCR; TCRdb keeps only in-frame clonotypes and omits some of them. Of 50,000 or so clones in the sample, roughly 89% were seen once. Material: CD4+ T cells from peripheral blood mononuclear cells, obtained after pregnancy. Receptors were obtained from a female donor in good health, enrolled as a control in a pregnancy study.

The chain couples TRBV5-4 to TRBJ1-3; tentatively, D is TRBD1 (5 bases). Germline-derived CDR1 and CDR2 are SGHNT and YYREEE (reference sequence). With 4 bases removed from V and 2 bases from J, the gap between germline ends came to 16 bases. The CDR3 has 16 amino acids. The DNA for the CDR3 is TGTGCCAGCAGCAACCGGCCGGGGGGAACTGGAAACACCATATATTTT. Encoded protein: CASSNRPGGTGNTIYF.

The gene calls are TRBV11-3 and TRBJ2-1; D unclear. The CDR3 runs 15 residues. CDR1 and CDR2 (germline): SGHNT, YENEEA. Trimming stripped 4 bases from V and 0 bases from J, with 10 bases between. CDR3 loop: CASSSTRSSYNEQFF. In DNA form, the CDR3 reads TGTGCCAGCAGCTCGACAAGAAGCTCCTACAATGAGCAGTTCTTC. Full variable domain (remainder filled in from reference TRBV11-3 and TRBJ2-1): EAGVVQSPRYKIIEKKQPVAFWCNPISGHNTLYWYLQNLGQGPELLIRYENEEAVDDSQLPKDRFSAERLKGVDSTLKIQPAELGDSAVYLCASSSTRSSYNEQFFGPGTRLTVL.

The chain recombines TRBV6-6 with TRBJ1-2, with 9 nucleotides matching TRBD1. CDR1 MNHNY and CDR2 SVGAGI come from the germline V gene (reference sequence). The CDR3 is 15 residues long. After removal of 4 bases from V and 8 bases from J, the junction contained 11 bases not matched to a gene. The CDR3 loop is CASSSEGQGYNGYTF. The CDR3 DNA reads TGTGCCAGCAGTTCCGAGGGACAGGGATATAACGGCTACACCTTC.

The chain recombines TRBV7-2 with TRBJ2-3; 9 bases are shared with TRBD1. The CDR3 loop spans 16 amino acids. Losses at the gene ends were 5 bases for V and 5 bases for J; bases not matched to a gene: 11. In germline, CDR1 is SGHTA, CDR2 FQGNSA. The CDR3 region has the DNA TGTGCCAGCAGCCCAACCGACAGGGGGATAATAGATACGCAGTATTTT. Translating gives CASSPTDRGIIDTQYF. The variable domain in full, completed from reference TRBV7-2 and TRBJ2-3, reads GAGVSQSPSNKVTEKGKDVELRCDPISGHTALYWYRQSLGQGLEFLIYFQGNSAPDKSGLPSDRFSAERTGGSVSTLTIQRTQQEDSAVYLCASSPTDRGIIDTQYFGPGTRLTVL.

V and J are TRBV9 and TRBJ1-2; 7 nucleotides agree with TRBD1. V shed 0 bases, J shed 6 bases, and the junction held 11 bases outside the gene matches. The CDR3 is made up of 16 amino acids. Germline V gene lookup returns CDR1 SGDLS and CDR2 YYNGEE. The CDR3 DNA reads as TGTGCCAGCAGCGTAGTGGGTAGACAGGGAGTGAATGGCTACACCTTC. Protein: CASSVVGRQGVNGYTF.

The chain carries TRBV19 and TRBJ1-2; 9 bases are a match to TRBD1. In germline, CDR1 is LNHDA, CDR2 SQIVND (reference sequence). The CDR3 length is 14 residues. After removal of 5 bases from V and 4 bases from J, the junction contained 5 bases not matched to a gene. CDR3 protein: CASSGGQGGYGYTF. The CDR3 DNA is TGTGCCAGTAGTGGGGGACAGGGTGGCTATGGCTACACCTTC.

This chain connects TRBV27 to TRBJ1-2; 10 nucleotides match TRBD1. Trimming took 2 bases from V and 8 from J; bases not matched to a gene: 8. The CDR3 spans 15 residues. CDR1 and CDR2 (germline): MNHEY, SMNVEV (reference sequence). The CDR3 nucleotides are TGTGCCAGCAGTTTAATGGGACAGGGGACGGGGGGCTACACCTTC. Its protein is CASSLMGQGTGGYTF.